These T cell receptor beta chains were read from a single sample in a study of vaccination effects on CD4 cells after COVID-19. Antigen specificity for these receptors is unknown. The repertoire was sequenced with immunoSEQ multiplex PCR; TCRdb's copy has only in-frame clones and lacks some. The sample contains some 70,000 clones, about 80% of which appear only once. The source was CD4+ T cells from PBMCs cultured with SARS-CoV-2 spike peptides, collected before COVID-19 vaccination. The receptors were gathered from a human donor who received a COVID-19 vaccine. Both conserved end residues are part of each CDR3. Fields, in order: V gene, D gene, J gene, clone size, CDR3 protein. The D gene is left open where the match is weak. Rows give clone size only sometimes, using once, few, many, or a class for an expanded clone.

>TRBV19|NA|TRBJ1-2|NA
CASSIQLVGSYGYTF
>TRBV3-1/TRBV3-2|TRBD2|TRBJ2-3|NA
CASSYAGTTSTDTQYF
>TRBV4-1|NA|TRBJ1-6|NA
CASSQDRGDGSPLHF
>TRBV11-3|NA|TRBJ2-1|NA
CASSFSPYNEQFF
>TRBV7-2|TRBD1|TRBJ1-3|NA
CASSSLLGGGNTIYF
>TRBV5-1|TRBD1|TRBJ1-1|NA
CASSPGTGGLGAFF
>TRBV24-1|TRBD2|TRBJ2-3|NA
CATSDPSGGVIDTQYF
>TRBV24-1|TRBD2|TRBJ2-5|NA
CATSSGGGRTQYF
>TRBV7-3|NA|TRBJ2-1|few
CASSPSGSSYNEQFF
>TRBV5-1|TRBD2|TRBJ2-5|NA
CASSLVALRLAPQETQYF
>TRBV4-1|TRBD1|TRBJ1-4|NA
CASSQRGQEREKLFF
>TRBV6-5|NA|TRBJ1-1|NA
CASSNPRGYTEAFF
>TRBV10-3|NA|TRBJ2-5|NA
CAISPSEETQYF
>TRBV30|TRBD2|TRBJ2-5|once
CAWSPGGGETQYF
>TRBV24-1|TRBD1|TRBJ2-3|once
CATSDPGQADTQYF
>TRBV5-6|NA|TRBJ1-6|NA
CASRGSKSSYNSPLHF
>TRBV3-1/TRBV3-2|NA|TRBJ1-4|NA
CASSSRDIGEKLFF
>TRBV5-1|TRBD1|TRBJ2-2|NA
CASRRTGTEDTGELFF
>TRBV30|NA|TRBJ2-5|NA
CAWSYGLQETQYF
>TRBV5-1|TRBD1|TRBJ1-4|NA
CASSLATGKEKLFF
>TRBV7-2|NA|TRBJ1-1|NA
CASRIGGLDTEAFF
>TRBV2|NA|TRBJ2-1|NA
CASSPPGLRSYNEQFF
>TRBV7-2|NA|TRBJ2-5|NA
CASSLQKTQYF
>TRBV12-3/TRBV12-4|NA|TRBJ1-5|NA
CASSDRNNQPQHF
>TRBV19|TRBD1|TRBJ2-2|NA
CASRDRGSNTGELFF
>TRBV5-8|TRBD1|TRBJ1-4|NA
CASSSGQINEKLFF
>TRBV4-1|NA|TRBJ1-5|NA
CASSQETLGRPYQPQHF
>TRBV4-1|NA|TRBJ2-3|NA
CASSQDLGGARDTQYF
>TRBV2|NA|TRBJ1-2|NA
CASTRGDYGYTF
>TRBV18|TRBD2|TRBJ2-5|NA
CASSPGLAQETQYF
>TRBV19|NA|TRBJ2-6|NA
CASSRSSGANVLTF
>TRBV11-2|NA|TRBJ2-2|NA
CASREWSTGELFF
>TRBV24-1|NA|TRBJ2-5|NA
CATSDRGGPETQYF
>TRBV4-1|NA|TRBJ2-6|NA
CASSQDRGASGANVLTF
>TRBV28|NA|TRBJ1-5|NA
CASSFAGLYSNQPQHF
>TRBV24-1|NA|TRBJ2-3|NA
CATSDSTGPADTQYF
>TRBV12-5|TRBD2|TRBJ2-1|NA
CASGFGVAGGRGEQFF
>TRBV28|NA|TRBJ1-5|NA
CASSLVGGAQPQHF
>TRBV28|TRBD1|TRBJ2-1|NA
CASLDSGTGFPEQFF
>TRBV12-3/TRBV12-4|NA|TRBJ1-5|NA
CASSLPGAGPQHF
>TRBV11-2|NA|TRBJ2-3|NA
CASSMNRGGDTQYF